This passage covers 18 T cell receptor beta chains from one sample sequenced in a study of T-cell memory formation after mild COVID-19. TCRdb re-analysed the 5' RACE reads in MiXCR, keeping a single row per CDR3 protein. The sample has 400,000 or so distinct CDR3 sequences, around 19% seen once. The sequenced material came from PBMCs or a T cell subset sorted from them (not recorded which). These TCRs come from an adult woman who had mild COVID-19 (a few samples of this study predate the infection). Cell type and time point are not known.

This clonotype appeared a single time. The CDR3 bases are TGTGCCAGCAAACCTCAACAGGGCTCTGGGGCCAACGTCCTGACTTTC. It yields the protein CASKPQQGSGANVLTF. The chain recombines TRBV27 with TRBJ2-6; TRBD1 is a possible D gene (6 bases). V was shortened by 7 bases and J by 0 bases, with 13 bases between the two germline ends. Germline CDR1 reads MNHEY; CDR2 reads SMNVEV (reference sequence). This CDR3 comprises 16 residues.

J is TRBJ2-5 and V is TRBV6-6; TRBD2 aligns across 10 bases. V shed 5 bases and J 6 bases; nucleotides not matched to a gene: 9. Germline CDR1 and CDR2: MNHNY and SVGAGI (reference sequence). The CDR3 covers 15 residues. CDR3 sequence reads: CASSSSSGSLKTQYF. The DNA for the CDR3 is TGTGCCAGCAGTAGTTCTAGCGGGAGCCTAAAGACCCAGTACTTC.

The rearrangement uses TRBV18 and TRBJ1-5, with unresolved D. V was pared by 2 bases and J by 4 bases, with 6 bases between. The germline V gene has CDR1 KGHSH and CDR2 LQKENI. The CDR3 has 13 residues. Here the CDR3 DNA reads TGTGCCAGCTCACCAGACATAAATCAGCCCCAGCATTTT. It yields the protein CASSPDINQPQHF.

This clonotype was seen only a few times. The chain is built from TRBV7-9 and TRBJ1-2; no reliable D call. V was trimmed by 3 bases and J by 13 bases, leaving 21 bases between them. The CDR3 is 14 amino acids. Per germline, CDR1 SEHNR and CDR2 FQNEAQ (reference sequence). The CDR3 DNA reads as TGTGCCAGCAGCTTCCGATCAGTCGGGGAGGTAGGCACCTTC. It yields the protein CASSFRSVGEVGTF.

Only a few counts were recorded for this clonotype. This chain joins TRBV19 and TRBJ1-1, with unresolved D. Per the germline V gene, CDR1 is LNHDA and CDR2 is SQIVND (reference sequence). The V end was cut by 2 bases, the J end by 1 base, with 5 bases between. The CDR3 sequence is 13 residues long. CDR3 nucleotides: TGTGCCAGTAGTATATCAGGGAACACTGAAGCTTTCTTT. Protein sequence: CASSISGNTEAFF.

The chain recombines TRBV5-5 with TRBJ1-1; D gene unclear. The CDR3 length is 12 residues. The V and J ends lost 4 bases and 6 bases respectively, with 10 bases between them. Germline V gene data show CDR1 as SGHKS and CDR2 as YYEKEE (reference sequence). The CDR3 DNA reads as TGTGCCAGCAGCCCCCTACTCGCTGAAGCTTTCTTT. Its translation is CASSPLLAEAFF.

The J gene is TRBJ1-1, the V gene TRBV7-2; no clear D gene. The CDR3 sequence is 15 residues long. Trimming shortened V by 1 base and J by 1 base, and 10 bases separated the two germline ends. CDR1 is SGHTA and CDR2 is FQGNSA in the germline V gene. The CDR3 here is CASSLVSTPNTEAFF. The CDR3 DNA reads TGTGCCAGCAGCTTAGTTTCGACGCCGAACACTGAAGCTTTCTTT. Supplemented by reference TRBV7-2 and TRBJ1-1, the full variable domain reads GAGVSQSPSNKVTEKGKDVELRCDPISGHTALYWYRQSLGQGLEFLIYFQGNSAPDKSGLPSDRFSAERTGGSVSTLTIQRTQQEDSAVYLCASSLVSTPNTEAFFGQGTRLTVV.

This rearrangement joins TRBV29-1 to TRBJ1-2, with D possibly matching TRBD1 (5 bases). Trimming shortened V by 4 bases and J by 2 bases, and 8 bases separated the two germline ends. Germline values: CDR1 SQVTM, CDR2 ANQGSEA. The CDR3 totals 12 residues. CDR3 region: CSVGGQNYGYTF. DNA of the CDR3: TGCAGCGTTGGGGGCCAGAACTATGGCTACACCTTC.

This clonotype has just a few counts. CDR3 residues: CASSIQGGTDTQYF. The CDR3 nucleotides read TGTGCCAGTAGTATCCAGGGTGGAACAGATACGCAGTATTTT. V usage is TRBV19 and J usage is TRBJ2-3, with D possibly matching TRBD1 (5 bases). Germline CDR1 reads LNHDA; CDR2 reads SQIVND (reference sequence). V was cut by 3 bases and J by 3 bases, with 10 bases left in between. The CDR3 runs 14 residues.

J is TRBJ1-4 and V is TRBV12-3 or TRBV12-4, with D hard to call. Trimming pared 4 bases from V and 7 bases from J, leaving 13 bases between. The CDR3 sequence is 14 residues long. The chain's CDR3 is CASSSPLHGEKLFF. The CDR3 nucleotides are TGTGCCAGCAGTTCCCCCTTACATGGTGAAAAACTGTTTTTT.

V is TRBV12-3 or TRBV12-4 and J is TRBJ2-7; TRBD2 aligns across 14 bases. J lost 3 bases, V lost 7 bases, and 14 bases had no gene match. The CDR3 is 18 amino acids. The DNA for the CDR3 is TGTGCCAGCACCTTCGGGACTAGCGGGAGAGGTGTGGGCTACGAGCAGTACTTC. Translation: CASTFGTSGRGVGYEQYF.

This clonotype was seen a handful of times. The V call is TRBV5-1, the J call TRBJ2-7, with 7 positions matching TRBD2. The germline V gene encodes CDR1 SGHRS and CDR2 YFSETQ. The CDR3 runs to 14 residues. The V segment lost 2 bases and the J segment 6 bases; nucleotides outside the gene matches: 8. The CDR3 sequence is CASSFETSLLEQYF. The CDR3 DNA reads as TGCGCCAGCAGCTTCGAGACTAGCCTCCTCGAGCAGTACTTC. Drawing the rest from reference TRBV5-1 and TRBJ2-7, the complete variable domain is KAGVTQTPRYLIKTRGQQVTLSCSPISGHRSVSWYQQTPGQGLQFLFEYFSETQRNKGNFPGRFSGRQFSNSRSEMNVSTLELGDSALYLCASSFETSLLEQYFGPGTRLTVT.

This clonotype has only a few counts. The chain is built from TRBV14 and TRBJ2-1; 9 bases line up with TRBD2. This CDR3 comprises 18 residues. The ends lost 3 bases at V and 7 bases at J; junction bases unmatched: 16. Germline lookup yields CDR1 SGHDN and CDR2 FVKESK. CDR3 in amino acids: CASSQALGSGRLRNEQFF. CDR3 nucleotide sequence: TGTGCCAGCAGCCAGGCCCTAGGGAGCGGGAGGTTAAGGAATGAGCAGTTCTTC.

CDR3 amino acids: CASSLRQYQETQYF. CDR3 DNA sequence: TGCGCCAGCAGCCTACGTCAGTACCAAGAGACCCAGTACTTC. The J gene is TRBJ2-5, the V gene TRBV4-1, with D unclear. The CDR3 is 14 amino acids. V was trimmed by 4 bases and J by 0 bases, leaving 9 bases between them. CDR1 and CDR2 from the germline V gene are MGHRA and YSYEKL.

This clonotype was detected a few times. The J gene is TRBJ2-7, the V gene TRBV20-1; the match to TRBD1 covers 11 bases. This CDR3 contains 12 residues. Germline CDR1 and CDR2: DFQATT and SNEGSKA (reference sequence). The ends lost 5 bases at V and 7 bases at J; junction bases unmatched: 4. The CDR3 DNA reads as TGCAGTGCTCGGACAGGGGGCTCGGAGCAGTACTTC. Its protein is CSARTGGSEQYF.

This rearrangement joins TRBV12-3 or TRBV12-4 to TRBJ1-5, with D perhaps matching TRBD1 (6 bases). V gave up 6 bases and J gave up 7 bases, with 19 bases separating them. CDR3 length: 15 amino acids. CDR3 residues: CASSRGRGLWQPQHF. CDR3 nucleotides: TGTGCCAGCAGCCGCGGCAGGGGACTATGGCAGCCCCAGCATTTT.

This clonotype was recorded at least ten times. The genes are TRBV7-8 and TRBJ2-3; unclear D gene. CDR1 and CDR2 (germline): SGHVS, FQNEAQ. Trimming shortened V by 3 bases and J by 2 bases, and 12 bases separated the two germline ends. The CDR3 totals 15 residues. CDR3 sequence (DNA): TGTGCCAGCAGCTTCGTGCACAGATCCACAGATACGCAGTATTTT. Protein sequence: CASSFVHRSTDTQYF.

This clonotype turned up a few times. The chain uses TRBV7-9 and TRBJ1-3, with a weak D call TRBD1 (5 bases). This CDR3 comprises 15 residues. The V gene lost 4 bases and the J gene lost 4 bases, with 14 bases spanning the gap. The germline V gene encodes CDR1 SEHNR and CDR2 FQNEAQ (reference sequence). The CDR3 spells CASSSQGFAGNTIYF. CDR3 nucleotides: TGTGCCAGCAGCTCTCAGGGATTTGCAGGAAACACCATATATTTT.